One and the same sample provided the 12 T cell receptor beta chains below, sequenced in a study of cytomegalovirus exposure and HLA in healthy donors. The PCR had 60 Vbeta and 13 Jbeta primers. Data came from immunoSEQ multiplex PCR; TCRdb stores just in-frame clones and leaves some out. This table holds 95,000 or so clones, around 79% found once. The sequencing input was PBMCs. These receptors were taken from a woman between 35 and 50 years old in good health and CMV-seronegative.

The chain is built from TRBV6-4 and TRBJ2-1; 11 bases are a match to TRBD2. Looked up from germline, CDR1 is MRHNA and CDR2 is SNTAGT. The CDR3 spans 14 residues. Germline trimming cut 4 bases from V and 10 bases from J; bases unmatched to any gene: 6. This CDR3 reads CASSALAGVGEQFF. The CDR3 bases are TGTGCCAGCAGTGCACTAGCGGGGGTCGGAGAGCAGTTCTTC.

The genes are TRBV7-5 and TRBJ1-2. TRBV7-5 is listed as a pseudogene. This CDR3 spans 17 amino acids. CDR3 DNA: TGTGCCAGAAGCTTAGAAGGGGGGGACGGTACATTCTATGGCTACACCTTC. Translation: CARSLEGGDGTFYGYTF.

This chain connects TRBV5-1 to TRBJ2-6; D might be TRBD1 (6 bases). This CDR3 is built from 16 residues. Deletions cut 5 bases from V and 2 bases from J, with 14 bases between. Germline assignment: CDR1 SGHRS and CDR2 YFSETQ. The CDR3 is CASRVETGAGANVLTF. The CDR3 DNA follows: TGCGCCAGCAGAGTCGAGACAGGCGCTGGGGCCAACGTCCTGACTTTC.

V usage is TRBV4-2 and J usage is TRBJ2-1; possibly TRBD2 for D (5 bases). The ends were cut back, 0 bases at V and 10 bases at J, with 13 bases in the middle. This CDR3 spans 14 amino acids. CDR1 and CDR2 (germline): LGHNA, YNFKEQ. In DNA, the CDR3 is TGTGCCAGCAGCCAAGAAATGGAGCGGACCGAGCAGTTCTTC. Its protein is CASSQEMERTEQFF.

This chain's CDR3 is CASSFLPGGMNTEAFF. Written as DNA, the CDR3 is TGTGCCAGCAGTTTTCTACCGGGGGGAATGAACACTGAAGCTTTCTTT. The chain is built from TRBV6-6 and TRBJ1-1; TRBD1 might be the D (5 bases). V lost 4 bases, J lost 0 bases, and 15 bases lay in between. The CDR3 runs to 16 residues. CDR1 MNHNY and CDR2 SVGAGI come from the germline V gene (reference sequence).

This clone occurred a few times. The CDR3 loop is CASSVRLSSNEQFF. The DNA for the CDR3 is TGTGCCAGCAGTGTCAGGTTGTCAAGCAATGAGCAGTTCTTC. This chain uses TRBV2 with TRBJ2-1; no clear D. This CDR3 is built from 14 residues. Germline V CDR1 and CDR2: SNHLY, FYNNEI. Between the trimmed V and J ends, which lost 4 bases and 6 bases, there was a span of 13 bases.

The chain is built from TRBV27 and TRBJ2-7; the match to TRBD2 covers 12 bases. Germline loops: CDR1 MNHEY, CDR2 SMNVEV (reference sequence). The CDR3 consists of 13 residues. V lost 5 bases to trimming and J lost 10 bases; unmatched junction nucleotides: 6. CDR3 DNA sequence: TGTGCCAGCAGTCCCGGGACTAGCGGGTTTCAGTACTTC. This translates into CASSPGTSGFQYF.

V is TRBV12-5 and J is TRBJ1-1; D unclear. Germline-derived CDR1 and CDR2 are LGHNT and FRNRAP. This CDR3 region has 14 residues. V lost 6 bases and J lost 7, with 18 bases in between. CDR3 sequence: CASGLGGGGIEAFF. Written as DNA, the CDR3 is TGTGCTAGTGGGTTAGGTGGCGGAGGCATTGAAGCTTTCTTT.

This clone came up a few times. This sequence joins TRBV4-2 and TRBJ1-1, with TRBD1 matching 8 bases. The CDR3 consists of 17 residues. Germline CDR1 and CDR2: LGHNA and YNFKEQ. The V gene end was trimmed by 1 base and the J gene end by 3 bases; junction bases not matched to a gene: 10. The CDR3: CASSQAAGQVSHTEAFF. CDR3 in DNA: TGTGCCAGCAGCCAAGCGGCGGGACAGGTCTCGCACACTGAAGCTTTCTTT.

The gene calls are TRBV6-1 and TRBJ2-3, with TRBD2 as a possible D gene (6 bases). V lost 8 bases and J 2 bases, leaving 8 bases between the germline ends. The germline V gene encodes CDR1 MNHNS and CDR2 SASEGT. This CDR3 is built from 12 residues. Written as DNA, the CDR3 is TGTGCCAGCCAGGACTACACAGATACGCAGTATTTT. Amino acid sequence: CASQDYTDTQYF.

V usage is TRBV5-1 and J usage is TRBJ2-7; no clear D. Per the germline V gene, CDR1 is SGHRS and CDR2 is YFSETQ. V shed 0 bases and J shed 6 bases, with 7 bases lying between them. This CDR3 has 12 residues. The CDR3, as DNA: TGCGCCAGCAGCTTGGCTCAGCGCGAGCAGTACTTC. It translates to CASSLAQREQYF. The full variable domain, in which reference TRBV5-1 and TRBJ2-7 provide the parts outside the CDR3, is KAGVTQTPRYLIKTRGQQVTLSCSPISGHRSVSWYQQTPGQGLQFLFEYFSETQRNKGNFPGRFSGRQFSNSRSEMNVSTLELGDSALYLCASSLAQREQYFGPGTRLTVT.

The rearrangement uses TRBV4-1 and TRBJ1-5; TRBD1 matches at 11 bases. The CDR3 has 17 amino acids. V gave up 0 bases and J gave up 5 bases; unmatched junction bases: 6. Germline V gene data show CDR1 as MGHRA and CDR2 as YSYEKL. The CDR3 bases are TGCGCCAGCAGCCAAGATATCCGGGACAGGGGGTATCAGCCCCAGCATTTT. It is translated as CASSQDIRDRGYQPQHF.